What follows are 32 T cell receptor beta chains derived from one specimen sequenced in a study of blood T cell repertoires in COVID-19. The assay was immunoSEQ multiplex PCR, and TCRdb's table has in-frame clones only and misses some. The top ten clones hold around 2.2% of a sample with 310,000 or so clones, just over 90% of them seen once. The material sequenced was peripheral blood. Receptors were obtained from a woman between 25 and 40 years old with COVID-19, enrolled during active disease.

The V and J genes are TRBV6-5 and TRBJ2-7; tentatively, D is TRBD1 (5 bases). Trimming took off 6 bases at V and 6 bases at J, with 9 bases between the two ends. Germline V gene sequence: CDR1 MNHEY, CDR2 SVGAGI. This CDR3 has 11 amino acids. CDR3 protein: CASRGLGEQYF. For the CDR3, the DNA is TGTGCCAGCAGGGGGCTAGGCGAGCAGTACTTC.

The chain couples TRBV7-2 to TRBJ2-1; 12 nucleotides line up with TRBD2. Germline CDR1 reads SGHTA; CDR2 reads FQGNSA. CDR3 length: 15 residues. The V gene end was trimmed by 2 bases and the J gene end by 8 bases; junction bases not matched to a gene: 4. The CDR3: CASSLLAGGPHEQFF. CDR3 in DNA: TGTGCCAGCAGCTTACTAGCGGGAGGGCCCCATGAGCAGTTCTTC.

This chain connects TRBV7-9 to TRBJ2-7; TRBD2 agrees at 8 bases. Unmatched junction bases numbered 3, after V lost 1 base and J lost 1 base. The CDR3 contains 15 residues. Per germline, CDR1 SEHNR and CDR2 FQNEAQ (reference sequence). The CDR3 reads CASSLGGLESYEQYF. The CDR3, as DNA: TGTGCCAGCAGCTTAGGGGGACTAGAGTCCTACGAGCAGTACTTC.

The rearrangement joins TRBV28 to TRBJ2-5; D is unresolved. V lost 4 bases and J lost 3, with 9 bases in between. There are 13 residues in the CDR3. The V gene's germline CDR1 is MDHEN and CDR2 SYDVKM. CDR3 bases: TGTGCCAGCAGTTCGCGTGTGGAAGAGACCCAGTACTTC. It translates to CASSSRVEETQYF.

The chain links TRBV5-6 to TRBJ2-1; 14 bases align to TRBD2. After removal of 2 bases from V and 6 bases from J, the junction contained 4 bases not matched to a gene. The CDR3 has 16 residues. Germline V CDR1 and CDR2: SGHDT, YYEEEE. The CDR3 loop reads CASSFTGLAGVNEQFF. The DNA of the CDR3 is TGTGCCAGCAGCTTCACGGGACTAGCGGGGGTCAATGAGCAGTTCTTC.

The gene calls are TRBV5-5 and TRBJ1-5; a weak D match, TRBD1 (5 bases). The CDR3 sequence is 15 residues long. Trimming removed 2 bases at V and 5 bases at J, with 14 bases between. Germline V gene sequence: CDR1 SGHKS, CDR2 YYEKEE (reference sequence). The DNA for the CDR3 is TGTGCCAGCAGCTTCGAGGACATCCCATATCAGCCCCAGCATTTT. This encodes CASSFEDIPYQPQHF.

The V call is TRBV25-1, the J call TRBJ1-1; 8 bases line up with TRBD1. CDR3 length: 15 residues. The trim removed 7 bases at V and 2 bases at J, leaving 9 bases unmatched. CDR1 is MGHDK, CDR2 SYGVNS, per germline. CDR3 region: CASIQTGTGNTEAFF. In DNA, the CDR3 is TGTGCCAGCATCCAGACCGGGACAGGAAACACTGAAGCTTTCTTT.

This clone was observed once. The rearrangement uses TRBV29-1 and TRBJ1-1, with D possibly being TRBD1 (5 bases). CDR1 and CDR2 from the germline V gene are SQVTM and ANQGSEA. V lost 6 bases, J lost 1 base, and 9 bases lay in between. This CDR3 region has 12 residues. CDR3 residues: CSVWRGNTEAFF. For the CDR3, the DNA is TGCAGCGTCTGGAGGGGGAACACTGAAGCTTTCTTT. Full variable domain (missing parts from reference TRBV29-1 and TRBJ1-1): SAVISQKPSRDICQRGTSLTIQCQVDSQVTMMFWYRQQPGQSLTLIATANQGSEATYESGFVIDKFPISRPNLTFSTLTVSNMSPEDSSIYLCSVWRGNTEAFFGQGTRLTVV.

The V gene is TRBV18, the J gene TRBJ1-5; D is unresolved. Deletions cut 5 bases from V and 2 bases from J, with 13 bases between. From germline, CDR1 is KGHSH and CDR2 LQKENI. The CDR3 totals 15 residues. CDR3 residues: CASSSTWAGNQPQHF. CDR3 nucleotides: TGTGCCAGCTCAAGTACATGGGCTGGCAATCAGCCCCAGCATTTT. The full variable domain, rest sourced from reference TRBV18 and TRBJ1-5, is NAGVMQNPRHLVRRRGQEARLRCSPMKGHSHVYWYRQLPEEGLKFMVYLQKENIIDESGMPKERFSAEFPKEGPSILRIQQVVRGDSAAYFCASSSTWAGNQPQHFGDGTRLSIL.

For this clone: Its ends do not fully match the called genes, so a read error is possible. The chain couples TRBV7-9 to TRBJ1-5, with D possibly matching TRBD1 (5 bases). Germline assignment: CDR1 SEHNR and CDR2 FQNEAQ (reference sequence). CDR3 length: 15 residues. The CDR3 DNA follows: TGTGCCAGCACCTTAGGGGCGACGGAGGGCCAGCCCCAGCATTTT. Protein sequence: CASTLGATEGQPQHF. The whole variable domain, filled in from reference TRBV7-9 and TRBJ1-5, reads DTGVSQNPRHKITKRGQNVTFRCDPISEHNRLYWYRQTLGQGPEFLTYFQNEAQLEKSRLLSDRFSAERPKGSFSTLEIQRTEQGDSAMYLCASTLGATEGQPQHFGDGTRLSIL.

This sequence joins TRBV3-1 (or the pseudogene TRBV3-2) and TRBJ2-3, with D possibly matching TRBD1 (5 bases). Trimming took off 0 bases at V and 4 bases at J, with 5 bases between the two ends. This CDR3 has 13 amino acids. Per germline, CDR1 LGHDT and CDR2 YNNKEL (reference sequence). The CDR3 bases are TGTGCCAGCAGCCAAGACAGGGCAGATACGCAGTATTTT. Translation: CASSQDRADTQYF.

V and J are TRBV7-8 and TRBJ2-1, with 10 bases aligning to TRBD2. V was pared by 7 bases and J by 9 bases, with 18 bases of the junction left unmatched. The CDR3 totals 17 residues. The germline gives CDR1 SGHVS, CDR2 FQNEAQ. DNA of the CDR3: TGTGCCAGCACCTCACCCTCGTTTAGCGGGAGGAATCCTGAGCAGTTCTTC. It translates to CASTSPSFSGRNPEQFF. Full variable domain (remainder filled in from reference TRBV7-8 and TRBJ2-1): GAGVSQSPRYKVAKRGQDVALRCDPISGHVSLFWYQQALGQGPEFLTYFQNEAQLDKSGLPSDRFFAERPEGSVSTLKIQRTQQEDSAVYLCASTSPSFSGRNPEQFFGPGTRLTVL.

The chain has TRBV6-1 and TRBJ1-2; the D gene is possibly TRBD1 (5 bases). V was shortened by 2 bases and J by 8 bases, with 15 bases between the two germline ends. Germline V lookup: CDR1 MNHNS, CDR2 SASEGT. The CDR3 runs 14 residues. In nucleotides, the CDR3 is TGTGCCAGCAGTGAATTGGGGGGTCCTCTCGGCTACACCTTC. Amino acid sequence: CASSELGGPLGYTF.

The chain uses TRBV19 and TRBJ1-1; 10 bases are shared with TRBD1. The germline V gene has CDR1 LNHDA and CDR2 SQIVND (reference sequence). The CDR3 runs to 16 residues. Trimming took 4 bases from V and 1 from J; bases not matched to a gene: 6. This CDR3 reads CASSSRTGGANTEAFF. The CDR3, as DNA: TGTGCCAGTAGTAGCCGGACAGGGGGTGCGAACACTGAAGCTTTCTTT.

The V call is TRBV6-1, the J call TRBJ1-2; D uncertain. The V end was cut by 2 bases, the J end by 8 bases, with 12 bases between. The CDR3 spans 13 residues. Germline assignment: CDR1 MNHNS and CDR2 SASEGT. CDR3 sequence reads: CASSELRAGGYTF. The CDR3 region has the DNA TGTGCCAGCAGTGAATTGCGGGCGGGGGGCTACACCTTC.

The CDR3 spells CASSLAGVDRYEQYF. For the CDR3, the DNA is TGTGCCAGCAGTTTAGCGGGAGTGGATAGGTACGAGCAGTACTTC. This chain joins TRBV28 and TRBJ2-7, with 7 bases lining up with TRBD2. The CDR3 contains 15 residues. With 2 bases clipped from V and 4 bases from J, the junction kept 8 bases outside the gene matches. The germline gives CDR1 MDHEN, CDR2 SYDVKM.

V and J are TRBV5-4 and TRBJ2-7, with D possibly TRBD1 on 5 matching bases. The CDR3 runs to 12 residues. Trimming stripped 4 bases from V and 6 bases from J, with 11 bases between. Germline V lookup: CDR1 SGHNT, CDR2 YYREEE (reference sequence). The CDR3 spells CASSPTGFEQYF. The CDR3 bases are TGTGCCAGCAGCCCCACAGGTTTCGAGCAGTACTTC. The full variable domain, rest sourced from reference TRBV5-4 and TRBJ2-7, is ETGVTQSPTHLIKTRGQQVTLRCSSQSGHNTVSWYQQALGQGPQFIFQYYREEENGRGNFPPRFSGLQFPNYSSELNVNALELDDSALYLCASSPTGFEQYFGPGTRLTVT.

This chain uses TRBV30 with TRBJ1-6, with 9 bases matching TRBD1. Germline CDR1 reads GTSNPN; CDR2 reads SVGIG (reference sequence). This CDR3 has 15 residues. V was clipped by 3 bases and J by 7 bases; unmatched bases: 7. The CDR3, as DNA: TGTGCCTGGAGAGAACAGGGGGCTTGGAATTCACCCCTCCACTTT. Its translation: CAWREQGAWNSPLHF.

As for this clone: The sample carries other DNA sequences with the same CDR3. This chain uses TRBV11-2 with TRBJ2-5; tentative D call: TRBD1 (5 bases). V shed 5 bases and J shed 4 bases, with 11 bases lying between them. In germline, CDR1 is SGHAT, CDR2 FQNNGV. CDR3 length equals 13 residues. The DNA for the CDR3 is TGTGCCAGCAGCCCAATTAGGGGAGAGACCCAGTACTTC. It is translated as CASSPIRGETQYF. The whole variable domain, remainder taken from reference TRBV11-2 and TRBJ2-5, is EAGVAQSPRYKIIEKRQSVAFWCNPISGHATLYWYQQILGQGPKLLIQFQNNGVVDDSQLPKDRFSAERLKGVDSTLKIQPAKLEDSAVYLCASSPIRGETQYFGPGTRLLVL.

The V call is TRBV7-9, the J call TRBJ2-1; maybe TRBD1 (6 bases). The length of the CDR3 is 12 residues. Germline V lookup: CDR1 SEHNR, CDR2 FQNEAQ (reference sequence). Deletions cut 5 bases from V and 7 bases from J, with 9 bases between. The CDR3 region is CASSTQGNEQFF. DNA of the CDR3: TGTGCCAGCAGCACGCAGGGGAATGAGCAGTTCTTC.

The chain employs TRBV18 and TRBJ2-1, with TRBD1 matching over 8 bases. The CDR3 extends over 12 amino acids. CDR1 is KGHSH and CDR2 is LQKENI in the germline V gene. The V segment lost 3 bases and the J segment 12 bases; nucleotides outside the gene matches: 4. The CDR3 region is CASSPRGQGQFF. The CDR3 DNA sequence: TGTGCCAGCTCACCCCGAGGACAGGGGCAGTTCTTC.

The chain employs TRBV9 and TRBJ2-5, with no clear D. Looked up from germline, CDR1 is SGDLS and CDR2 is YYNGEE. Trimming took 0 bases from V and 3 from J, leaving 6 bases between them. The CDR3 has 13 amino acids. CDR3 bases: TGTGCCAGCAGCGTAGGATCAGAAGAGACCCAGTACTTC. It encodes CASSVGSEETQYF.

This clone has just a few counts. The same CDR3 arises from other DNA sequences in this sample as well. The chain couples TRBV12-3 or TRBV12-4 to TRBJ1-1; D is possibly TRBD1 (5 bases). The ends were cut back, 2 bases at V and 4 bases at J, with 8 bases in the middle. This CDR3 spans 13 amino acids. The CDR3 loop is CASSLNGGTEAFF. As DNA, the CDR3 is TGTGCCAGCAGTTTAAACGGGGGCACTGAAGCTTTCTTT.

This rearrangement joins TRBV7-9 to TRBJ1-4, with D perhaps TRBD1 (6 bases). CDR1 and CDR2 (germline): SEHNR, FQNEAQ (reference sequence). Trimming pared 4 bases from V and 5 bases from J, leaving 17 bases between. CDR3 length: 16 residues. In DNA, the CDR3 is TGTGCCAGCAGCTACTACCCGGGACAAGGGAATGAAAAACTGTTTTTT. This sequence encodes CASSYYPGQGNEKLFF.

The count of this clone is one. The chain recombines TRBV28 with TRBJ1-5; weak D call: TRBD1 (6 bases). V was shortened by 6 bases and J by 5 bases, with 20 bases between the two germline ends. CDR3 length equals 16 residues. Germline CDR1 reads MDHEN; CDR2 reads SYDVKM. The CDR3 sequence is CASSATPGVVDQPQHF. The CDR3 DNA is TGTGCCAGCAGCGCCACCCCAGGGGTAGTGGATCAGCCCCAGCATTTT.

V and J are TRBV10-3 and TRBJ2-1; a weak D match, TRBD1 (6 bases). Between the trimmed V and J ends, which lost 6 bases and 5 bases, there was a span of 23 bases. Germline V CDR1 and CDR2: ENHRY, SYGVKD. The CDR3 is 17 residues long. The CDR3 region has the DNA TGTGCCATCAGCCAGGGGATACAGGTGGGGGTTGACAATGAGCAGTTCTTC. Protein sequence: CAISQGIQVGVDNEQFF.

This chain connects TRBV6-6 to TRBJ1-5; 9 bases match TRBD1. CDR1 MNHNY and CDR2 SVGAGI come from the germline V gene (reference sequence). V trimming: 6 bases; J trimming: 7 bases; junction bases outside the gene matches: 10. The CDR3 length is 15 residues. The CDR3 protein is CASSLTGTGNQPQHF. The CDR3 nucleotides are TGTGCCAGCAGCCTCACCGGGACAGGGAACCAGCCCCAGCATTTT.

The chain carries TRBV27 and TRBJ1-3; D gene ambiguous. Germline CDR1 reads MNHEY; CDR2 reads SMNVEV (reference sequence). This CDR3 contains 14 residues. Trimming pared 3 bases from V and 0 bases from J, leaving 6 bases between. CDR3 loop: CASSFGGSGNTIYF. The DNA for the CDR3 is TGTGCCAGCAGTTTCGGAGGCTCTGGAAACACCATATATTTT.

The rearrangement uses TRBV10-3 and TRBJ1-1; D is unresolved. This CDR3 has 13 residues. The V end lost 4 bases, the J end lost 0 bases, and 6 bases lay between the germline ends. Germline CDR1 is ENHRY and CDR2 is SYGVKD. The CDR3 here is CAISGAVNTEAFF. CDR3 bases: TGTGCCATCAGTGGAGCGGTGAACACTGAAGCTTTCTTT.

This sequence joins TRBV5-1 and TRBJ2-1; TRBD2 aligns across 14 bases. The CDR3 has 16 residues. V lost 2 bases and J lost 7; bases outside the gene matches: 5. Germline lookup yields CDR1 SGHRS and CDR2 YFSETQ. In nucleotides, the CDR3 is TGCGCCAGCAGCTTCGGGACTAGCGGGAGCATAAATGAGCAGTTCTTC. Encoded protein: CASSFGTSGSINEQFF.

This rearrangement joins TRBV29-1 to TRBJ1-2; 9 bases fit TRBD1. V lost 4 bases to trimming and J lost 6 bases; unmatched junction nucleotides: 3. CDR1 and CDR2 from the germline V gene are SQVTM and ANQGSEA. This CDR3 spans 12 amino acids. Written as DNA, the CDR3 is TGCAGCGTTGCAGGACAGGGGAATGGCTACACCTTC. Its protein product is CSVAGQGNGYTF.

This clone was seen once. V is TRBV2 and J is TRBJ2-7; 8 bases match TRBD2. After removal of 5 bases from V and 5 bases from J, the junction contained 11 bases not matched to a gene. Germline CDR1 SNHLY, CDR2 FYNNEI. The CDR3 consists of 15 residues. CDR3 residues: CASSFSGTSSHEQYF. In nucleotides, the CDR3 is TGTGCCAGCAGTTTTTCCGGGACTAGTTCCCACGAGCAGTACTTC.